This T cell receptor beta chain was sequenced for a study of breast tumors, draining lymph nodes, adjacent tissues (dated by TCRdb to the mid-2010s). Background on the whole study: The study compared TCR beta repertoires across tumor, adjacent nontumor tissue and axillary lymph nodes from breast cancer patients. In human breast cancer, the study set out to evaluate how tumor, surrounding tissue and draining lymph node repertoires relate to one another and whether T cells may move between these sites.

CDR3 length: 13 amino acids, cysteine to phenylalanine. Left in the record is the CDR3 DNA by itself, 39 bases read in frame from the first base. A distance of 9 bases separates the germline ends of V and J, which lose 2 bases and 4 bases respectively. CDR1 and CDR2, per the germline V gene (reference sequence), are DFQATT and SNEGSKA. This clonotype appeared many times. The target of this receptor is not known. Base qualities are not recorded, but no much larger clone differs from it by a single base. The lymph node samples were taken from the axillary draining lymph nodes of breast cancer patients. TCRdb names Illumina HiSeq 2000 as the instrument used. TCR beta chain libraries were generated through multiplex PCR amplification. High-throughput sequencing was used to analyze the amplified TCR beta chain products. The public reads were quality trimmed at Q25 with fastp and then assembled into clones with MiXCR by TCRdb, keeping productive beta chains. When rows share a CDR3 protein, they turn into one entry using the most common DNA and genes. Across this sample there are about 170,000 distinct CDR3 sequences, with 33% seen only once. The top ten constitute around 4% of the sample.

Broader findings and caveats from the paper: The similarity between tumor and nontumor tissue repertoires was significantly greater in luminal-like breast cancer than in basal-like breast cancer. Rather than being directly demonstrated, the conclusion that tumor T cells originate in lymph nodes was presented as consistent with a hypothesis. Tumor T-cell repertoires showed less diversity than lymph node repertoires and more diversity than nontumor tissue repertoires, and tumor T-cell repertoires showed preferential V and J gene usage. The data were considered consistent with the idea that most tumor T cells come from the lymph node and then expand in tumor tissue.

The source material was axillary lymph node tissue. This receptor was taken from a female donor with breast cancer. Some clones in this sample may be carry-over from other donors' samples. The rearrangement combines TRBV20-1 with TRBJ1-3; the D gene is perhaps TRBD1, on 6 matching bases. The CDR3 reads CSARQGTGNTIYF. Here is the DNA: TGCAGTGCTAGACAGGGGACCGGAAACACCATATATTTT.